Listed below are T cell receptor beta chains from one sample, sequenced in a study of cytomegalovirus exposure and HLA in healthy donors. The table came from immunoSEQ multiplex PCR; TCRdb's copy has only in-frame clones and leaves some out. The table lists 42,000 or so clones, 50% of them singletons. The sample was PBMCs. Receptors originate from a human donor in good health. The CDR3 runs from the conserved cysteine through the conserved F or W. Each record gives: D gene, clone size, J gene, V gene, CDR3 DNA, CDR3 protein. D genes are given only for firm matches. The size entry is marked missing in some rows and otherwise reads once, few, many or a size class.

d_call: .; clone_size: .; j_call: TRBJ1-1; v_call: TRBV7-6; cdr3_nt: TGTGCCAGCAGCTCGACATTGAACACTGAAGCTTTCTTT; cdr3_aa: CASSSTLNTEAFF
d_call: TRBD1; clone_size: .; j_call: TRBJ2-7; v_call: TRBV27; cdr3_nt: TGTGCCAGCAAGGGGACAGGGAGAGGCGAGCAGTACTTC; cdr3_aa: CASKGTGRGEQYF
d_call: .; clone_size: few; j_call: TRBJ2-7; v_call: TRBV6-5; cdr3_nt: TGTGCCAGCAGCCGAGGTCTCCTCTCGGGAGAGCAGTACTTC; cdr3_aa: CASSRGLLSGEQYF
d_call: TRBD1; clone_size: few; j_call: TRBJ2-3; v_call: TRBV19; cdr3_nt: TGTGCCAGTAGTATAGATCTGGGGACAGGGGGATCGACAGATACGCAGTATTTT; cdr3_aa: CASSIDLGTGGSTDTQYF
d_call: .; clone_size: .; j_call: TRBJ1-1; v_call: TRBV20-1; cdr3_nt: TGCAGTGCTAGGGGGGGATTCCAAGCTTTCTTT; cdr3_aa: CSARGGFQAFF
d_call: .; clone_size: few; j_call: TRBJ1-2; v_call: TRBV25-1; cdr3_nt: TGTGCCAGCAGTGAAGGGGGCGGGGGGGCCTATGGCTACACCTTC; cdr3_aa: CASSEGGGGAYGYTF
d_call: .; clone_size: .; j_call: TRBJ1-1; v_call: TRBV27; cdr3_nt: TGTGCCAGCAGTTCCATCAGGGGAATGAACACTGAAGCTTTCTTT; cdr3_aa: CASSSIRGMNTEAFF
d_call: TRBD2; clone_size: .; j_call: TRBJ2-1; v_call: TRBV7-2; cdr3_nt: TGTGCCAGCAGCTTGGCTAGCGGGAGGTACAATGAGCAGTTCTTC; cdr3_aa: CASSLASGRYNEQFF
d_call: .; clone_size: .; j_call: TRBJ2-5; v_call: TRBV6-5; cdr3_nt: TGTGCCAGCACTTCCTCCCGGGAGACCCAGTACTTC; cdr3_aa: CASTSSRETQYF
d_call: .; clone_size: .; j_call: TRBJ2-6; v_call: TRBV7-2; cdr3_nt: TGTGCCAGCAGCCAGACGGGCAGGGAGACTTTC; cdr3_aa: CASSQTGRETF
d_call: TRBD1; clone_size: .; j_call: TRBJ1-3; v_call: TRBV7-2; cdr3_nt: TGTGCCAGCAGCCCCAGGACAGGTGGTGTGAACACCATATATTTT; cdr3_aa: CASSPRTGGVNTIYF
d_call: .; clone_size: .; j_call: TRBJ2-2; v_call: TRBV6-5; cdr3_nt: TGTGCCAGCAGTCCGGCGGCAGGGCTTACCGGGGAGCTGTTTTTT; cdr3_aa: CASSPAAGLTGELFF
d_call: .; clone_size: .; j_call: TRBJ1-4; v_call: TRBV30; cdr3_nt: TGTGCCTGGATGGGGCGGCGTACTGAAAAACTGTTTTTT; cdr3_aa: CAWMGRRTEKLFF
d_call: TRBD1; clone_size: .; j_call: TRBJ2-3; v_call: TRBV28; cdr3_nt: TGTGCCAGCAGTCTCCTGACAGGGGGCTTCACAGATACGCAGTATTTT; cdr3_aa: CASSLLTGGFTDTQYF
d_call: TRBD2; clone_size: .; j_call: TRBJ2-7; v_call: TRBV5-6; cdr3_nt: TGTGCCAGCAGCGGGGGACTAGCGGCCTACGAGCAGTACTTC; cdr3_aa: CASSGGLAAYEQYF
d_call: .; clone_size: .; j_call: TRBJ1-5; v_call: TRBV4-3; cdr3_nt: TGCGCCAGCAGCCAGGCTGCAGGGGTTGGGCAGCCCCAGCATTTT; cdr3_aa: CASSQAAGVGQPQHF
d_call: TRBD2; clone_size: few; j_call: TRBJ2-1; v_call: TRBV10-2; cdr3_nt: TGCGCCAGCAGTCGGCTAGCGGAGAGCAATGAGCAGTTCTTC; cdr3_aa: CASSRLAESNEQFF
d_call: .; clone_size: .; j_call: TRBJ1-5; v_call: TRBV7-2; cdr3_nt: TGTGCCAGCAGCCCGTCTGGGGAGCAGCCCCAGCATTTT; cdr3_aa: CASSPSGEQPQHF
d_call: TRBD2; clone_size: few; j_call: TRBJ2-6; v_call: TRBV7-3; cdr3_nt: TGTGCCAGCAGCGCGACTAGCGGAGCCCTCTCTGGGGCCAACGTCCTGACTTTC; cdr3_aa: CASSATSGALSGANVLTF
d_call: .; clone_size: few; j_call: TRBJ1-4; v_call: TRBV9; cdr3_nt: TGTGCCAGCAGCGTAAGGGGCGCAACTAATGAAAAACTGTTTTTT; cdr3_aa: CASSVRGATNEKLFF
d_call: .; clone_size: few; j_call: TRBJ1-4; v_call: TRBV30; cdr3_nt: TGTGCCTGGTCCTCGGCGGGAGCTGAAAAACTGTTTTTT; cdr3_aa: CAWSSAGAEKLFF
d_call: TRBD1; clone_size: once; j_call: TRBJ1-2; v_call: TRBV9; cdr3_nt: TGTGCCAGCAGCGGACAGGGGCCTGGCTACACCTTC; cdr3_aa: CASSGQGPGYTF
d_call: .; clone_size: few; j_call: TRBJ1-1; v_call: TRBV11-1; cdr3_nt: TGTGCCAGCAGCCGGACAGAGAACACTGAAGCTTTCTTT; cdr3_aa: CASSRTENTEAFF
d_call: .; clone_size: once; j_call: TRBJ1-3; v_call: TRBV6-5; cdr3_nt: TGTGCCGCGCGGGCAGGACTCTCTGGAAACACCATATATTTT; cdr3_aa: CAARAGLSGNTIYF
d_call: TRBD1; clone_size: .; j_call: TRBJ1-2; v_call: TRBV6-1; cdr3_nt: TGTGCCAGCAGTGAAGCTGTCCACAGGGGTGGCTACACCTTC; cdr3_aa: CASSEAVHRGGYTF
d_call: TRBD2; clone_size: .; j_call: TRBJ2-7; v_call: TRBV7-3; cdr3_nt: TGTGCCAGCAGCTTCAAGGGGTTAGAGCGGGAATCCTACGAGCAGTACTTC; cdr3_aa: CASSFKGLERESYEQYF
d_call: TRBD2; clone_size: .; j_call: TRBJ2-1; v_call: TRBV7-3; cdr3_nt: TGTGCCAGCAGCTCAACTAGCGGGGCCCTCGATGAGCAGTTCTTC; cdr3_aa: CASSSTSGALDEQFF
d_call: .; clone_size: .; j_call: TRBJ1-2; v_call: TRBV7-9; cdr3_nt: TGTGCCAGCAGCTTAGTCGGGGGGGCTTCAATGAGCTACACCTTC; cdr3_aa: CASSLVGGASMSYTF
d_call: .; clone_size: once; j_call: TRBJ2-7; v_call: TRBV4-3; cdr3_nt: TGCGCCAGCAGCCAAGTTCGGGCCGTTGGGGCCCACGAGCAGTACTTC; cdr3_aa: CASSQVRAVGAHEQYF
d_call: TRBD1; clone_size: few; j_call: TRBJ1-1; v_call: TRBV15; cdr3_nt: TGTGCCACCAGCAGGAAAAAGACAGGGGGCACTGAAGCTTTCTTT; cdr3_aa: CATSRKKTGGTEAFF
d_call: TRBD1; clone_size: once; j_call: TRBJ2-2; v_call: TRBV4-3; cdr3_nt: TGCGCCAGCAGCCAAGAAGGGCCGCGAGGGGGCGAATGGACCGGGGAGCTGTTTTTT; cdr3_aa: CASSQEGPRGGEWTGELFF
d_call: .; clone_size: .; j_call: TRBJ1-2; v_call: TRBV28; cdr3_nt: TGTGCCAGCATCACCCTCGGGTCCTCCTATGGCTACACCTTC; cdr3_aa: CASITLGSSYGYTF
d_call: .; clone_size: .; j_call: TRBJ1-2; v_call: TRBV10-3; cdr3_nt: TGTGCCATCAGTGAGTCCTTTAGAGCGGGGGAAAAGTCTGGCTACACCTTC; cdr3_aa: CAISESFRAGEKSGYTF
d_call: .; clone_size: few; j_call: TRBJ2-7; v_call: TRBV5-1; cdr3_nt: TGCGCCAGCAGCTTGGCCAGCGGCGCCTACGAGCAGTACTTC; cdr3_aa: CASSLASGAYEQYF
d_call: .; clone_size: .; j_call: TRBJ1-2; v_call: TRBV11-2; cdr3_nt: TGTGCCAGCAGGGTACAGGGTTATGGCTACACCTTC; cdr3_aa: CASRVQGYGYTF
d_call: .; clone_size: .; j_call: TRBJ1-1; v_call: TRBV5-5; cdr3_nt: TGTGCCAGCAGCCGTCCGGGGGGGCACACTGAAGCTTTCTTT; cdr3_aa: CASSRPGGHTEAFF
d_call: TRBD2; clone_size: .; j_call: TRBJ2-5; v_call: TRBV5-5; cdr3_nt: TGTGCCAGCAGCTGGGGGGGAGTAGCGATGGCGGAGACCCAGTACTTC; cdr3_aa: CASSWGGVAMAETQYF
d_call: .; clone_size: .; j_call: TRBJ1-2; v_call: TRBV2; cdr3_nt: TGTGCCAGCAGATCCGGGACTCCGACGCGCGGCTACACCTTC; cdr3_aa: CASRSGTPTRGYTF
d_call: TRBD2; clone_size: few; j_call: TRBJ2-3; v_call: TRBV4-3; cdr3_nt: TGCGCCAGCAGCCAAGTCGGGGCTAGCGGGGGGGCGGATACGCAGTATTTT; cdr3_aa: CASSQVGASGGADTQYF
d_call: .; clone_size: .; j_call: TRBJ1-2; v_call: TRBV4-3; cdr3_nt: TGCGCCAGCAGCCAAGATCGAGGTCTACTATACTATGGCTACACCTTC; cdr3_aa: CASSQDRGLLYYGYTF
d_call: .; clone_size: few; j_call: TRBJ2-7; v_call: TRBV5-1; cdr3_nt: TGCGCCAGCAGCTTGACCGGGAACTACGAGCAGTACTTC; cdr3_aa: CASSLTGNYEQYF
d_call: .; clone_size: .; j_call: TRBJ1-2; v_call: TRBV4-3; cdr3_nt: TGCGCCAGCAGCCAAGAAAACAGCCTGAGCGGCTACACCTTC; cdr3_aa: CASSQENSLSGYTF
d_call: TRBD1; clone_size: .; j_call: TRBJ1-2; v_call: TRBV4-3; cdr3_nt: TGCGCCAGCAGCCCCAAGAGCGGGGGACAGACATCATATGGCTACACCTTC; cdr3_aa: CASSPKSGGQTSYGYTF
d_call: TRBD2; clone_size: few; j_call: TRBJ2-5; v_call: TRBV2; cdr3_nt: TGTGCCAGCTACGGGGGGGCCGGCCAAGAGACCCAGTACTTC; cdr3_aa: CASYGGAGQETQYF
d_call: .; clone_size: .; j_call: TRBJ2-2; v_call: TRBV7-9; cdr3_nt: TGTGCCAGCAGCTTCCGTCTAGCAGACACCGGGGAGCTGTTTTTT; cdr3_aa: CASSFRLADTGELFF
d_call: .; clone_size: .; j_call: TRBJ1-5; v_call: TRBV4-1; cdr3_nt: TGCGCCAGCAGCCAAGATCTTTGGGGGGGTTATCAGCCCCAGCATTTT; cdr3_aa: CASSQDLWGGYQPQHF
d_call: .; clone_size: .; j_call: TRBJ1-2; v_call: TRBV6-1; cdr3_nt: TGTGCCAGCAGGGACCGGGGGACTAACTATGGCTACACCTTC; cdr3_aa: CASRDRGTNYGYTF
d_call: TRBD2; clone_size: once; j_call: TRBJ2-2; v_call: TRBV10-3; cdr3_nt: TGTGCCATCAGTGAGAACCTACTAGCGGGAGGGCCCCTAGGCACCGGGGAGCTGTTTTTT; cdr3_aa: CAISENLLAGGPLGTGELFF
d_call: .; clone_size: few; j_call: TRBJ1-2; v_call: TRBV19; cdr3_nt: TGTGCCAGTTCGCGTTCGGACGCGGGCGGATACTATGGCTACACCTTC; cdr3_aa: CASSRSDAGGYYGYTF
d_call: TRBD1; clone_size: .; j_call: TRBJ2-7; v_call: TRBV2; cdr3_nt: TGTGCCACCAGGACAGGCTCTTCGGACGAGCAGTACTTC; cdr3_aa: CATRTGSSDEQYF
d_call: TRBD2; clone_size: .; j_call: TRBJ2-6; v_call: TRBV7-2; cdr3_nt: TGTGCCAGCATCAGAATCTGGCGGGAGGGCCTCGGGGCCAACGTCCTGACTTTC; cdr3_aa: CASIRIWREGLGANVLTF
d_call: .; clone_size: .; j_call: TRBJ2-5; v_call: TRBV10-3; cdr3_nt: TGTGCCATCAGCCGGACCGGAGGGCAAGAGACCCAGTACTTC; cdr3_aa: CAISRTGGQETQYF
d_call: TRBD1; clone_size: .; j_call: TRBJ2-7; v_call: TRBV2; cdr3_nt: TGTGCCACCCACTGGGGGACAGTCTCCTACGAGCAGTACTTC; cdr3_aa: CATHWGTVSYEQYF
d_call: .; clone_size: .; j_call: TRBJ2-1; v_call: TRBV7-2; cdr3_nt: TGTGCCAGCAGCTTAACCCCCGGTGCCTACAATGAGCAGTTCTTC; cdr3_aa: CASSLTPGAYNEQFF
d_call: .; clone_size: .; j_call: TRBJ2-7; v_call: TRBV25-1; cdr3_nt: TGTGCCAGCAGCCCTTGGGGAGCCGAGGGCTACGAGCAGTACTTC; cdr3_aa: CASSPWGAEGYEQYF
d_call: .; clone_size: few; j_call: TRBJ2-7; v_call: TRBV25-1; cdr3_nt: TGTGCCAGCAGTGTACAGGGTAGCTCCTACGAGCAGTACTTC; cdr3_aa: CASSVQGSSYEQYF
d_call: TRBD1; clone_size: .; j_call: TRBJ1-4; v_call: TRBV29-1; cdr3_nt: TGCAGCGTGGCCGGGACAGGGGGTCCCAATGAAAAACTGTTTTTT; cdr3_aa: CSVAGTGGPNEKLFF
d_call: TRBD1; clone_size: once; j_call: TRBJ1-1; v_call: TRBV28; cdr3_nt: TGTGCCAGCAGCCCAGGGGGCGCGGGGTCGGTTGAAGCTTTCTTT; cdr3_aa: CASSPGGAGSVEAFF
d_call: .; clone_size: few; j_call: TRBJ1-6; v_call: TRBV6-5; cdr3_nt: TGTGCCAGCAGTTACTCCGGGATAGAGTATAATTCACCCCTCCACTTT; cdr3_aa: CASSYSGIEYNSPLHF